The text below deals with one TCR beta chain. Its specificity is unknown. The CDR3 spans 13 residues. Germline V gene lookup returns CDR1 SGHRS and CDR2 YFSETQ. The V end was cut by 1 base, the J end by 0 bases, with 4 bases between. The data were obtained in a study of cytomegalovirus exposure and HLA in healthy donors. General study findings and limits: A previous analysis found most TCR beta V segments productive roughly 87% or roughly 30% of the time. A later analysis linked a missense variant in DCLRE1C to the trimming of TCR beta V and J genes.

PCR used 60 Vbeta primers and 13 Jbeta primers. Libraries were prepared by immunoSEQ multiplex PCR; TCRdb keeps only in-frame clonotypes and omits some of them. The table lists over 150,000 clones, more than 60% of them singletons. Sequenced sample: PBMCs. The V gene is TRBV5-1, the J gene TRBJ1-2; D is undetermined. The sequence came from a woman between 40 and 50 years old in good health and CMV-seronegative. CDR3 DNA sequence: TGCGCCAGCAGCTTGCCCTCTAACTATGGCTACACCTTC. Translating it yields CASSLPSNYGYTF.